The text below deals with one T cell receptor beta chain. The data were obtained in a study of blood T cell repertoires in COVID-19. There are 17 residues in the CDR3. After removal of 2 bases from V and 0 bases from J, the junction contained 2 bases not matched to a gene. Germline loops: CDR1 KGHSH, CDR2 LQKENI. Data came from immunoSEQ multiplex PCR; TCRdb stores just in-frame clones and leaves some out. Altogether approximately 110,000 clones are present, approximately 90% being singletons, with the ten largest covering around 1.1%. The genes are TRBV18 and TRBJ2-6, with 9 bases aligning to TRBD1. The sequencing input was peripheral blood. The source is a human donor in a cohort sampled during active COVID-19. The CDR3 loop is CASSPGTGNSGANVLTF. DNA of the CDR3: TGTGCCAGCTCACCAGGGACAGGGAACTCTGGGGCCAACGTCCTGACTTTC.